This T cell receptor (beta chain) is from a study of T cell responses to AZD1222 COVID-19 vaccine. Background on the study: Whether given at about 4 or about 12 weeks, second doses were pooled.

Of note for this clone: Its antigen is not known.

Study-wide points: None of the repertoires were sampled until the peak T cell response had passed. Spike-specific TCR repertoires showed rising breadth and depth after two AZD1222 doses.

Sequencing used immunoSEQ multiplex PCR; TCRdb keeps in-frame clones, though not all of them. This sample has 100,000 to 140,000 clones, with 80% to 90% found just once. The CDR3 has 16 amino acids. The germline gives CDR1 KGHDR, CDR2 SFDVKD. V lost 1 base to trimming and J lost 7 bases; unmatched junction nucleotides: 6. Sequenced material: peripheral blood, taken on day 0 of AZD1222 vaccination. The TCR sequence derives from an adult in good health. The V call is TRBV24-1, the J call TRBJ2-1, with TRBD2 identical over 10 bases. CDR3 DNA: TGTGCCACCAGTGATTTAGGAGCGGGAGGGCGTAATGAGCAGTTCTTC. It yields the protein CATSDLGAGGRNEQFF.